The rows below give T cell receptor beta chains drawn from one sample of a study of T cell repertoires in cytomegalovirus infection. No antigens are known for them. One entry per CDR3 protein results from TCRdb running MiXCR on the reads. The repertoire holds some 940,000 distinct CDR3 sequences, under 40% seen once, with roughly 13% in the top ten. Specimen: cultured CD8+ T cells from PBMCs, collected from culture after CMV antigen stimulation. Source of these receptors: a human donor in good health (CMV status not recorded). Some clones in this sample may be carry-over from other donors' samples. The CDR3 runs from the conserved cysteine through the conserved F or W. D genes are given only for firm matches. Rows give clone size only sometimes, using once, few, many, or a class for an expanded clone.

d_call	cdr3_length	v_call	clone_size	j_call	cdr3_aa	cdr3_nt
NA	14	TRBV7-2	many	TRBJ2-5	CASSSQRGKETQYF	TGTGCCAGCAGCTCCCAGAGAGGGAAAGAGACCCAGTACTTC
NA	15	TRBV5-6	NA	TRBJ2-3	CASTSADSGVYAQYF	TGTGCCAGCACCTCTGCGGATTCAGGGGTCTACGCGCAGTATTTT
TRBD1	16	TRBV7-6	few	TRBJ2-1	CASYQTARGFDNEQFF	TGTGCTAGCTACCAGACCGCCAGGGGGTTTGACAATGAGCAGTTCTTC
TRBD2	13	TRBV7-4	NA	TRBJ2-1	CASSQTSVNEQSF	TGTGCCAGCAGCCAGACTAGCGTGAATGAGCAGTCCTTC
TRBD1	14	TRBV10-3	NA	TRBJ1-2	CAISGTGGDYGYTF	TGTGCCATCAGTGGGACAGGGGGCGATTATGGCTACACCTTC
NA	15	TRBV15	many	TRBJ2-2	CATSRDKSNTGELFF	TGTGCCACCAGCAGAGACAAATCGAACACCGGGGAGCTGTTTTTT
TRBD1	15	TRBV6-1	few	TRBJ2-5	CASSLITGGRETQYF	TGTGCCAGCAGTTTGATAACAGGGGGCCGTGAGACCCAGTACTTC
NA	13	TRBV4-1	few	TRBJ2-1	CASSQAWGNEQFF	TGCGCCAGCAGCCAAGCCTGGGGAAATGAGCAGTTCTTC
NA	17	TRBV9	NA	TRBJ2-3	CASSVLAERTRTDTQYF	TGTGCCAGCAGCGTTTTGGCTGAGAGGACCCGCACAGATACGCAGTATTTT
NA	15	TRBV7-9	few	TRBJ2-7	CASSHAGLGSYEQYF	TGTGCCAGCAGTCATGCAGGCCTGGGCTCCTACGAGCAGTACTTC
NA	17	TRBV7-6	few	TRBJ2-3	CASSLETGAVGTDTQYF	TGTGCCAGCAGCTTAGAGACAGGAGCAGTCGGCACAGATACGCAGTATTTT
TRBD1	16	TRBV7-9	few	TRBJ2-4	CASSSTGGSSKNIQYF	TGTGCCAGCAGCTCGACAGGGGGTTCGTCCAAAAACATTCAGTACTTC
TRBD2	15	TRBV7-8	NA	TRBJ2-1	CASGQPGLKYNEQFF	TGTGCCAGCGGGCAACCGGGACTAAAATACAATGAGCAGTTCTTC
TRBD2	14	TRBV12-3/TRBV12-4	NA	TRBJ2-5	CASSFPGGVETQYF	TGTGCCAGCAGTTTTCCGGGGGGAGTGGAGACCCAGTACTTC
TRBD2	17	TRBV7-3	NA	TRBJ2-1	CASSYMPGLAIDNEQFF	TGTGCCAGCAGCTATATGCCGGGACTAGCGATCGACAATGAGCAGTTCTTC
TRBD1	15	TRBV27	NA	TRBJ2-3	CASSPRQGRTDTQYF	TGTGCCAGCAGTCCAAGACAGGGACGCACAGATACGCAGTATTTT
TRBD2	16	TRBV2	NA	TRBJ2-5	CASRDVKRGTIETQYF	TGTGCCAGCAGAGATGTTAAGCGGGGGACGATAGAGACCCAGTACTTC
TRBD1	16	TRBV3-1	NA	TRBJ2-3	CASSQDPGQATDTQYF	TGTGCCAGCAGCCAAGATCCGGGACAGGCCACAGATACGCAGTATTTT
TRBD1	15	TRBV12-3/TRBV12-4	NA	TRBJ2-1	CASRSGPTGGNEQFF	TGTGCCAGCAGATCAGGGCCGACAGGGGGAAATGAGCAGTTCTTC
TRBD1	15	TRBV12-3/TRBV12-4	NA	TRBJ1-3	CASSRRQGLGNTIYF	TGTGCCAGCAGTCGCAGACAGGGGCTGGGGAACACCATATATTTT
NA	16	TRBV6-5	NA	TRBJ1-1	CASSYPPGGWNTEAFF	TGTGCCAGCAGTTACCCCCCCGGAGGGTGGAACACTGAAGCTTTCTTT
TRBD2	15	TRBV7-8	NA	TRBJ2-5	CASSQKAGGPETQYF	TGTGCCAGCAGCCAGAAGGCGGGGGGCCCCGAGACCCAGTACTTC
TRBD1	17	TRBV27	NA	TRBJ2-1	CASSPWTGLDSYNEQFF	TGTGCCAGCAGTCCCTGGACAGGGCTGGACTCCTACAATGAGCAGTTCTTC
NA	20	TRBV7-9	few	TRBJ2-1	CASSLGDNQNKVAPYNEQFF	TGTGCCAGCAGCTTAGGGGACAACCAAAATAAAGTAGCACCTTACAATGAGCAGTTCTTC
TRBD1	15	TRBV27	NA	TRBJ1-5	CASSSLQGRNQPQHF	TGTGCCAGCAGTTCGTTACAGGGGCGGAATCAGCCCCAGCATTTT
NA	18	TRBV15	NA	TRBJ1-1	CATSREHHPGRRNTEAFF	TGTGCCACCAGCAGAGAACATCACCCGGGACGGAGGAACACTGAAGCTTTCTTT
TRBD1	13	TRBV12-3/TRBV12-4	many	TRBJ2-3	CATRGTVEDTQYF	TGTGCCACAAGGGGGACAGTAGAAGATACGCAGTATTTT
TRBD2	15	TRBV7-8	many	TRBJ2-1	CASSLWGTTYNEQFF	TGTGCCAGCAGCTTATGGGGGACTACCTACAATGAGCAGTTCTTC
TRBD2	18	TRBV6-1	few	TRBJ2-7	CASSERGMMRLAGYEQYF	TGTGCCAGCAGTGAACGGGGTATGATGAGACTAGCGGGCTACGAGCAGTACTTC
NA	12	TRBV6-1	NA	TRBJ2-7	CASSPDSHEQYF	TGTGCCAGCAGCCCAGACAGTCACGAGCAGTACTTC
NA	11	TRBV27	NA	TRBJ1-1	CASIQNTEAFF	TGTGCCAGCATTCAGAACACTGAAGCTTTCTTT
NA	19	TRBV7-8	NA	TRBJ1-6	CASSITRRRVGSYNSPLHF	TGTGCCAGCAGCATTACCCGGCGTCGGGTCGGGTCCTATAATTCACCCCTCCACTTT
TRBD1	15	TRBV6-1	few	TRBJ2-1	CASTSHGDSYNEQFF	TGTGCCAGCACCTCCCATGGGGACAGCTACAATGAGCAGTTCTTC
NA	16	TRBV7-9	NA	TRBJ2-1	CASSSDLGTVGHEQFF	TGTGCCAGCAGCTCCGACCTAGGGACTGTCGGGCATGAGCAGTTCTTC
TRBD1	15	TRBV11-3	many	TRBJ2-3	CASSSWTGDTDTQYF	TGTGCCAGCAGCTCTTGGACAGGGGACACAGATACGCAGTATTTT
NA	15	TRBV6-5	many	TRBJ2-2	CASSRWGTNTGELFF	TGTGCCAGCAGCCGATGGGGGACGAACACCGGGGAGCTGTTTTTT
NA	17	TRBV20-1	NA	TRBJ1-1	CSARDLYGEERNTEAFF	TGCAGTGCTAGAGATCTCTACGGGGAGGAGAGGAACACTGAAGCTTTCTTT
NA	14	TRBV19	NA	TRBJ2-1	CASRATVSYNEQFF	TGTGCCAGTCGAGCGACCGTCTCCTACAATGAGCAGTTCTTC
NA	11	TRBV6-6	NA	TRBJ2-7	CASSYGGTATF	TGTGCCAGCAGTTATGGGGGGACAGCAACCTTC
NA	14	TRBV6-1	NA	TRBJ1-1	CAILIFSSGAEAFF	TGTGCCATCCTCATCTTCTCTTCGGGGGCTGAAGCTTTCTTT
NA	13	TRBV7-9	few	TRBJ2-1	CASSSRGYGEQFF	TGTGCCAGCAGCTCGAGGGGTTATGGAGAGCAGTTCTTC
TRBD2	19	TRBV5-4	NA	TRBJ2-1	CASSSLAGSGILSPNEQFF	TGTGCCAGCAGCTCCTTAGCGGGTAGTGGAATCCTCTCCCCAAATGAGCAGTTCTTC
TRBD1	17	TRBV19	few	TRBJ1-1	CASSIVFRDRVDTEAFF	TGTGCCAGTAGTATAGTATTCCGGGACAGGGTAGACACTGAAGCTTTCTTT
NA	13	TRBV7-6	few	TRBJ2-1	CASSPAGGLEQFF	TGTGCCAGCAGCCCGGCAGGGGGGCTTGAGCAGTTCTTC
TRBD2	15	TRBV11-2	NA	TRBJ2-3	CASRFRDYSTDTQYF	TGTGCCAGCAGATTCCGGGACTACTCCACAGATACGCAGTATTTT
NA	15	TRBV12-3/TRBV12-4	few	TRBJ2-5	CASSLATGSQETQYF	TGTGCCAGCAGTTTAGCCACAGGGAGTCAAGAGACCCAGTACTTC